This T cell receptor beta chain comes out of a study of glioma-infiltrating T cells. Study-level points and caveats: Tissue and blood shared very few CDR3 sequences. Tissue-blood divergence was below expectation in non-neoplastic patients, above in gliomas.

This clonotype was seen a handful of times. No antigen is known for it. Using RNA template, CDR3s of TCR alpha and beta were amplified with iRepertoire arm-PCR. TCRdb used MiXCR to reprocess the multiplex PCR reads, holding one entry per CDR3 protein. The table lists roughly 350,000 distinct CDR3 sequences, less than 50% of them singletons. Germline CDR1 and CDR2: MNHEY and SVGEGT. The trim removed 4 bases at V and 6 bases at J, leaving 9 bases unmatched. The CDR3 has 14 amino acids. The TCR originated in a human donor with low-grade glioma or glioblastoma, undergoing nonglioma brain surgery, or in good health (not recorded which). The genes are TRBV6-2 or TRBV6-3 and TRBJ2-7; 7 bases are a match to TRBD2. Sample: glioma tissue, nonneoplastic brain tissue, or PBMCs (not recorded which). The CDR3 coding sequence is TGTGCCAGCAGTTGCTCGGGGACTACCATCGAGCAGTACTTC. The encoded protein is CASSCSGTTIEQYF.